This TCR beta chain is from a study of regulatory T cells in long-lasting Graves disease. The wider study: The definition of persistent Graves' disease was over 5 years of antithyroid drugs with positive TSH receptor antibodies. Study-level results: Favored usage of TRBV28, TRBJ1-2 and TRBJ2-5 was recorded in persistent disease.

Stated time point: persistent/refractory GD, antithyroid drugs over 5 years with positive TRAb. The authors made the TCR library using RNA they extracted from PBMCs. Blood from the periphery, approximately 9 milliliters in all, was drawn into EDTA tubes. CDR3 length: 15 residues. V shed 6 bases, J shed 5 bases, and the junction held 10 bases outside the gene matches. The germline V gene encodes CDR1 SGHRS and CDR2 YFSETQ. Regarding this clonotype: Antigen: not known.

With iRepertoire HTBI primers and Arm-PCR of CDR3 regions, TCR beta libraries were built. One entry per CDR3 protein, called by TCRdb with MiXCR from the multiplex PCR reads. The sample shows roughly 400,000 distinct CDR3 sequences, about 21% of them seen only once. Source: peripheral blood mononuclear cells (PBMCs), taken when the disease was refractory, from a patient treated with antithyroid drugs. V and J are TRBV5-1 and TRBJ2-1; 8 bases are a match to TRBD1. The sequence was collected from a female donor with Graves disease. This CDR3 reads CASTPPDREDNEQFF. DNA for the CDR3: TGCGCCAGCACCCCCCCGGACAGGGAGGACAATGAGCAGTTCTTC.